Presented here are 2 T cell receptor beta chains from one specimen sequenced in a study of T-cell memory formation after mild COVID-19. One entry per CDR3 protein, called by TCRdb with MiXCR from the 5' RACE reads. Counted here are about half a million distinct CDR3 sequences, 15% to 20% occurring once; the ten biggest clones make up over 9%. The sequencing sample was made of PBMCs or a T cell subset sorted from them (not recorded which). The receptor set was obtained from an adult woman who had mild COVID-19 (a few samples of this study predate the infection). Cell type and time point are not known.

This clonotype was seen only a few times. The rearrangement links TRBV2 to TRBJ2-3; 9 bases are shared with TRBD2. V lost 6 bases and J lost 8; bases outside the gene matches: 9. This CDR3 is built from 14 residues. Per the germline V gene, CDR1 is SNHLY and CDR2 is FYNNEI. CDR3 nucleotides: TGTGCCAGCAGCCCCCTGGCGGGGGGGCGTACGCAGTATTTT. Protein product: CASSPLAGGRTQYF.

This clonotype was picked up a small number of times. The chain has TRBV7-6 and TRBJ2-3; D possibly corresponds to TRBD2 (5 bases). The CDR3 spans 15 residues. The ends were cut back, 8 bases at V and 6 bases at J, with 21 bases in the middle. Per germline, CDR1 SGHVS and CDR2 FNYEAQ. DNA for the CDR3: TGTGCCAGCGCATTCGGCGGGCCACCTTTGGATACGCAGTATTTT. Its protein is CASAFGGPPLDTQYF.